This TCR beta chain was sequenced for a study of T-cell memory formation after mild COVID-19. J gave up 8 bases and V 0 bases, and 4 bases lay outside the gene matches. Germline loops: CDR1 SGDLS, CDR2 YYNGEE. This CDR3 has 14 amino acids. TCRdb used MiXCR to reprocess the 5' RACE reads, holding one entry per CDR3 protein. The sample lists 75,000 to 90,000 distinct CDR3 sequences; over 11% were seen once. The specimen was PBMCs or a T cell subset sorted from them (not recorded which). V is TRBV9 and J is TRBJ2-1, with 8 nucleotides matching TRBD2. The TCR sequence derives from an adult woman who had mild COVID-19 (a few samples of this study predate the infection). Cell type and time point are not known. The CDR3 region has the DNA TGTGCCAGCAGCGTAGCGGGGGGGCAGGATGAGCAGTTCTTC. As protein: CASSVAGGQDEQFF. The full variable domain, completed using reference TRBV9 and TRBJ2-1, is DSGVTQTPKHLITATGQRVTLRCSPRSGDLSVYWYQQSLDQGLQFLIQYYNGEERAKGNILERFSAQQFPDLHSELNLSSLELGDSALYFCASSVAGGQDEQFFGPGTRLTVL.